Included here is one T cell receptor beta chain sequence, with context. Its matching antigen is unknown. This PCR relied on a set of 60 Vbeta primers and 13 Jbeta primers. Profiled with immunoSEQ multiplex PCR; TCRdb holds only in-frame clones, not every one. Its clone listing holds 85,000 to 110,000 clones. This sample stems from a study of cytomegalovirus exposure and HLA in healthy donors. Study at large: The Caucasian-associated ancestry cluster contained about 80% of the approximately 420 genotyped donors.

Study-wide points: TCR beta V- and J-gene trimming was later associated with a missense DCLRE1C variant. TCR beta sequences reportedly predicted most subjects' HLA-A and HLA-B alleles accurately.

What was sequenced was PBMCs. The clonotype was recovered from a man in his forties in good health and CMV-seronegative.

The CDR3 reads CASSRGSGQGEETQYF. The CDR3 region has the DNA TGTGCCAGCAGCCGAGGATCGGGACAGGGGGAGGAGACCCAGTACTTC. The rearrangement uses TRBV11-3 and TRBJ2-5; TRBD1 aligns across 11 bases. CDR1 and CDR2 from the germline V gene are SGHNT and YENEEA. This CDR3 comprises 16 residues. Losses at the gene ends were 5 bases for V and 5 bases for J; bases not matched to a gene: 10.